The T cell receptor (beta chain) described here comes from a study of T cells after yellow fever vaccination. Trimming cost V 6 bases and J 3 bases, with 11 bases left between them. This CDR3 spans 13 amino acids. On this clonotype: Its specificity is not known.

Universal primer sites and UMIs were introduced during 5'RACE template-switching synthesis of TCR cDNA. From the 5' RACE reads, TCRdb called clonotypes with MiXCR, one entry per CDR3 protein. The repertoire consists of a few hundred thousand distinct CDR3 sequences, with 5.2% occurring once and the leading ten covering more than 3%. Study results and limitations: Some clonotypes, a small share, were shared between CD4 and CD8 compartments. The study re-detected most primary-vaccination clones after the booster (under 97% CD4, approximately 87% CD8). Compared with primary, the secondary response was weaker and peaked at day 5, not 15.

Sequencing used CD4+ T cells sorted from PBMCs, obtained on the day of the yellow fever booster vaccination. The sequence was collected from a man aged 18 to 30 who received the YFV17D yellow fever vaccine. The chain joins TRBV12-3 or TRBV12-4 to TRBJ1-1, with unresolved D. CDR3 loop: CASSHSPDTEAFF. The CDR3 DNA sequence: TGTGCCAGCAGCCACTCACCTGACACTGAAGCTTTCTTT.